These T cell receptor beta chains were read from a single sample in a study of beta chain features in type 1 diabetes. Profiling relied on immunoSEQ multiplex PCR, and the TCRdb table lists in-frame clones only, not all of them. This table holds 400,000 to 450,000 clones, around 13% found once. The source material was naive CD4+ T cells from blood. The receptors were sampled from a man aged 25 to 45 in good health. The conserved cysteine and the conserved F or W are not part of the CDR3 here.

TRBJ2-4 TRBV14 ASSQELAKNIQY
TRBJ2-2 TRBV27 ASSSPRDRGLTGELF
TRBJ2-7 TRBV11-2 ASSTRNGFAEQY
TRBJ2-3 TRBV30 AWSVNIVGTQY
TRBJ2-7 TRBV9 ASSVLADSSYEQY
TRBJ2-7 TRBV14 ASSQDAGGIAEQY
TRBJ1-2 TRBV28 ASSRTGSNAGYT
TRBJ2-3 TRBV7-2 ASSGLAGGRTDTQY
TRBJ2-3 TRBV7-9 ASSPGWPDQNTDTQY
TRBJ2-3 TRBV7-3 ASSLTENTQY
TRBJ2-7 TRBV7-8 ASTRGVQGIPYEQY
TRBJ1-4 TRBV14 ASSQLKGGLF
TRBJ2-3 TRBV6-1 ASSEELGSRSTDTQY
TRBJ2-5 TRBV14 AHYAGESPETQY
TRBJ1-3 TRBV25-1 ASSELGGSFSGNTIY
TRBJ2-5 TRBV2 ASSEPETQY
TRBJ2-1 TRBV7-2 ASSPPGLAGENEQF
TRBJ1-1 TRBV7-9 ASSRVGGLTEAF
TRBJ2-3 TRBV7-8 ASSSLEAQY
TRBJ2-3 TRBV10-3 AISGLGLAVSTDTQY
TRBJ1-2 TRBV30 AWSANYGYT
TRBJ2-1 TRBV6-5 ASSYPTGTGLHEQF